The 13 T cell receptor beta chains below come from one sample, sequenced in a study of T cells after yellow fever vaccination (dated by TCRdb to about 2019). Libraries were built with 5' RACE. TCRdb lists the instrument as Illumina HiSeq 2500. TCRdb reanalyzed the raw reads on its own, using fastp at Q25 for trimming and MiXCR for clone calling, and kept in-frame beta chains. Under each unique CDR3 protein, matching rows form one entry showing the most common genes and DNA. This sample lists roughly 240,000 distinct CDR3 sequences; 6% to 8% were detected once. 1.1% of the sample rests with the top ten. According to the study, the label for this sample's treatment or condition signals: live attenuated yellow fever vaccine strain. The sample consisted of CD4+ T cells sorted from PBMCs, taken on the day of the yellow fever booster vaccination. The receptors derive from a man in his thirties or forties who received the YFV17D yellow fever vaccine.

This clonotype has a handful of counts. The rearrangement joins TRBV20-1 to TRBJ2-7; tentatively, D is TRBD1 (5 bases). CDR1 is DFQATT, CDR2 SNEGSKA, per germline (reference sequence). The CDR3 runs 11 residues. The V end lost 5 bases, the J end lost 3 bases, and 8 bases lay between the germline ends. CDR3 coding DNA: TGCAGTGCTGGGGCAGGCTACGAGCAGTACTTC. It codes for CSAGAGYEQYF.

In this sample, this clonotype turned up a few times. For the CDR3, the DNA is TGCGCCAGCAGCTTACTAGCGGGAGCGGCGGGAAATTACAATGAGCAGTTCTTC. It is translated as CASSLLAGAAGNYNEQFF. V is TRBV5-1 and J is TRBJ2-1; 11 positions match TRBD2. V lost 2 bases and J lost 4; bases outside the gene matches: 11. The CDR3 consists of 18 residues. The germline V gene has CDR1 SGHRS and CDR2 YFSETQ.

This clonotype has only a few counts. The rearrangement links TRBV3-1 to TRBJ2-7; possibly TRBD2 for D (6 bases). This CDR3 has 14 residues. With 8 bases removed from V and 3 bases from J, the gap between germline ends came to 17 bases. The germline gives CDR1 LGHDT, CDR2 YNNKEL (reference sequence). The CDR3 sequence: CASRRDGDFYEQYF. The DNA of the CDR3 is TGTGCCAGCCGACGAGATGGGGACTTCTACGAGCAGTACTTC.

This clonotype was detected ten times or more. The chain has TRBV5-1 and TRBJ1-1, with D perhaps TRBD1 (6 bases). The CDR3 totals 15 residues. Germline assignment: CDR1 SGHRS and CDR2 YFSETQ. The V and J ends lost 2 bases and 4 bases respectively, with 15 bases between them. CDR3 residues: CASSFGGQEGTEAFF. The CDR3, as DNA: TGCGCCAGCAGCTTCGGGGGGCAGGAGGGCACTGAAGCTTTCTTT.

The V call is TRBV5-4, the J call TRBJ1-6, with TRBD1 as a possible D gene (5 bases). The CDR3 has 17 residues. V was pared by 3 bases and J by 0 bases, with 13 bases between. The V gene's germline CDR1 is SGHNT and CDR2 YYREEE (reference sequence). The CDR3 nucleotides are TGTGCCAGCAGCTCCGGGACCGTGAGCTCCTATAATTCACCCCTCCACTTT. As protein: CASSSGTVSSYNSPLHF.

This clonotype was seen repeatedly, ten times or more. The chain employs TRBV12-3 or TRBV12-4 and TRBJ1-2; perhaps TRBD1 as D (5 bases). This CDR3 has 14 amino acids. V lost 3 bases and J 6 bases, leaving 14 bases between the germline ends. The CDR3 DNA reads TGTGCCAGCAGTTTCTCAAACAGGAGGAATGGCTACACCTTC. Encoded protein: CASSFSNRRNGYTF.

This clonotype was seen many times. The J gene is TRBJ2-3, the V gene TRBV29-1; D not resolved. Germline CDR1 is SQVTM and CDR2 is ANQGSEA. Trimming took off 5 bases at V and 1 base at J, with 7 bases between the two ends. This CDR3 spans 12 amino acids. CDR3 in DNA: TGCAGCGTTACGTGGGGCACAGATACGCAGTATTTT. Protein sequence: CSVTWGTDTQYF.

This clonotype showed up just a few times. The chain links TRBV20-1 to TRBJ2-3; D is perhaps TRBD2 (6 bases). The V gene lost 2 bases and the J gene lost 8 bases, with 8 bases spanning the gap. Per the germline V gene, CDR1 is DFQATT and CDR2 is SNEGSKA (reference sequence). The CDR3 loop spans 11 amino acids. The CDR3 loop is CSARWGVTQYF. The CDR3 DNA reads TGCAGTGCTAGATGGGGGGTTACGCAGTATTTT.

Only a few counts were recorded for this clonotype. The J gene is TRBJ2-3, the V gene TRBV5-1, with D unresolved. The CDR3 loop spans 14 amino acids. Germline CDR1 reads SGHRS; CDR2 reads YFSETQ. V lost 3 bases and J 2 bases, leaving 10 bases between the germline ends. This CDR3 reads CASSSRTHTDTQYF. CDR3 nucleotides: TGCGCCAGCAGCTCGCGGACCCACACAGATACGCAGTATTTT.

This clonotype was picked up a small number of times. CDR3 loop: CSARVAQQETQYF. DNA for the CDR3: TGCAGTGCTAGAGTTGCCCAGCAGGAGACCCAGTACTTC. This rearrangement joins TRBV20-1 to TRBJ2-5; D is uncertain. CDR3 length: 13 residues. V was pared by 1 base and J by 5 bases, with 11 bases between. CDR1 is DFQATT and CDR2 is SNEGSKA in the germline V gene (reference sequence).

This clonotype was seen ten or more times. The chain couples TRBV6-2 or TRBV6-3 to TRBJ2-4; possibly TRBD2 for D (5 bases). V lost 6 bases and J lost 0, with 18 bases in between. Germline-derived CDR1 and CDR2 are MNHEY and SVGEGT. This CDR3 spans 17 amino acids. The CDR3 loop reads CASRPPGNLPAKNIQYF. Written as DNA, the CDR3 is TGTGCCAGCAGGCCTCCGGGGAATTTGCCAGCCAAAAACATTCAGTACTTC.

This clonotype was counted only a few times. V gene TRBV2 combines with J gene TRBJ2-7; D gene unclear. This CDR3 contains 12 residues. V was pared by 7 bases and J by 0 bases, with 7 bases between. The germline V gene has CDR1 SNHLY and CDR2 FYNNEI. The CDR3 region has the DNA TGTGCCAGCAACCAGGACTCCTACGAGCAGTACTTC. Amino acids: CASNQDSYEQYF.

This clonotype was found many times. J is TRBJ2-3 and V is TRBV6-1, with TRBD2 as a possible D gene (5 bases). Germline V CDR1 and CDR2: MNHNS, SASEGT. This CDR3 contains 13 residues. The V end was cut by 8 bases, the J end by 6 bases, with 15 bases between. Here the CDR3 reads CASSSVPGDTQYF. CDR3 nucleotide sequence: TGTGCCAGCTCCAGCGTTCCGGGGGATACGCAGTATTTT.